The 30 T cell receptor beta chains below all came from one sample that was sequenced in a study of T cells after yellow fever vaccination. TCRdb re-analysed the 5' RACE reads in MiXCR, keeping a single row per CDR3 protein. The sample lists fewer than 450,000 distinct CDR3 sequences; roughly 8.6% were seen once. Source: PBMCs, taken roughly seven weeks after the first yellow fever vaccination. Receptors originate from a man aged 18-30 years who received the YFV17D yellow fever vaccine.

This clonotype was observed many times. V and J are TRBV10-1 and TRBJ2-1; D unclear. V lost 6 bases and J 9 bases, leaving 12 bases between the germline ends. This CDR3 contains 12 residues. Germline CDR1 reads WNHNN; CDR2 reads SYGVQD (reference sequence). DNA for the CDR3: TGCGCCAGCAGCGACCCCGGACGTGAGCAGTTCTTC. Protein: CASSDPGREQFF.

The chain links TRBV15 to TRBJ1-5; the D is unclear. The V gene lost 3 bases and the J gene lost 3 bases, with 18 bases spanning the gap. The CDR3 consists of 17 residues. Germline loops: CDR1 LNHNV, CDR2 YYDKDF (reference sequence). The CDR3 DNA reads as TGTGCCACCAGCAGCGGGGAGCACAGTCGGATCAATCAGCCCCAGCATTTT. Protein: CATSSGEHSRINQPQHF.

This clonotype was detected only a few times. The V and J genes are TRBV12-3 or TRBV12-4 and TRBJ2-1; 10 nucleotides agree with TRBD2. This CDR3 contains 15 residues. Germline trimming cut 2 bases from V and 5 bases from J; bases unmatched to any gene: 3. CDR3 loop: CASSLYLAGDNEQFF. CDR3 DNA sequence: TGTGCCAGCAGTTTATATCTAGCGGGGGACAATGAGCAGTTCTTC.

The CDR3 sequence is CASSYSGGGPTYEQYF. CDR3 sequence (DNA): TGTGCCAGCAGTTACTCCGGCGGGGGACCAACCTACGAGCAGTACTTC. The chain uses TRBV6-2 or TRBV6-3 and TRBJ2-7; 7 bases are a match to TRBD2. The V gene end was trimmed by 0 bases and the J gene end by 2 bases; junction bases not matched to a gene: 7. The CDR3 totals 16 residues. Per the germline V gene, CDR1 is MNHEY and CDR2 is SVGEGT.

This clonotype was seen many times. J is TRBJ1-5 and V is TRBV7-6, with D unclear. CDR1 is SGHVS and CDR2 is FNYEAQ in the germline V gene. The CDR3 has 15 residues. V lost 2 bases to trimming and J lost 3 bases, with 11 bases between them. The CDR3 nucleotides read TGTGCCAGCAGCTTATTTTTAGGCTCCAATCAGCCCCAGCATTTT. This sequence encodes CASSLFLGSNQPQHF.

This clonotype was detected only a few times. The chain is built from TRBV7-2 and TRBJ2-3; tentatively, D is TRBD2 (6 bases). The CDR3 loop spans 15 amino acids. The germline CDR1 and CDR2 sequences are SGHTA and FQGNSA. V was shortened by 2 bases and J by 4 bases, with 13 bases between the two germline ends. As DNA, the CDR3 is TGTGCCAGCAGCTTATCTGTGGGGGGACCAGATACGCAGTATTTT. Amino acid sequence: CASSLSVGGPDTQYF.

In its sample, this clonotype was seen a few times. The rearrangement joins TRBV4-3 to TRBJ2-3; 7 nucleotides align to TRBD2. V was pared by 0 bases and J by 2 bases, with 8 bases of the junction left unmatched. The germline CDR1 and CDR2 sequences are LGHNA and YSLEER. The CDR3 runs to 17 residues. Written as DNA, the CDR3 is TGCGCCAGCAGCCAAGATAGGGCTAGCGGCCTCACAGATACGCAGTATTTT. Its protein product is CASSQDRASGLTDTQYF.

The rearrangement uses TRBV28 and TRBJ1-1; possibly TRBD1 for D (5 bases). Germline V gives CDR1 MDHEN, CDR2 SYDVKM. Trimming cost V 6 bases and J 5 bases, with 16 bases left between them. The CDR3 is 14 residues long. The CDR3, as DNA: TGTGCCAGCAGGGCTAGGGGAAAGAGGACTGAAGCTTTCTTT. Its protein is CASRARGKRTEAFF.

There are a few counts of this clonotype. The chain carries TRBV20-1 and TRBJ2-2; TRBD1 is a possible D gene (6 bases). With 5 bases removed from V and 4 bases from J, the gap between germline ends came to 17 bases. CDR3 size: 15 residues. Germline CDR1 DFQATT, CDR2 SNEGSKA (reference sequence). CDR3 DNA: TGCAGTGCTGGGGGCCTCCGGCGCGGCACCGGGGAGCTGTTTTTT. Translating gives CSAGGLRRGTGELFF.

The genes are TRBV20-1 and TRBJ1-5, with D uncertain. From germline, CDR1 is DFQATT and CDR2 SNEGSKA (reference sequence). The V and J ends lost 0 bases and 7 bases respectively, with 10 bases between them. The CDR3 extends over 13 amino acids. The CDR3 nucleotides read TGCAGTGCTAGAGATATAGGTCTCCAGCCCCAGCATTTT. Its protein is CSARDIGLQPQHF.

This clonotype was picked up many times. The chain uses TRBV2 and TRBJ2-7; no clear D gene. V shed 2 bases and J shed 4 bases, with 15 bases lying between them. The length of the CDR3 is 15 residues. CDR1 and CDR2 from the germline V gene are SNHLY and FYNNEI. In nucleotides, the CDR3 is TGTGCCAGCAGTGAAATCGGCACTCCGTTTTACGAGCAGTACTTC. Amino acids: CASSEIGTPFYEQYF.

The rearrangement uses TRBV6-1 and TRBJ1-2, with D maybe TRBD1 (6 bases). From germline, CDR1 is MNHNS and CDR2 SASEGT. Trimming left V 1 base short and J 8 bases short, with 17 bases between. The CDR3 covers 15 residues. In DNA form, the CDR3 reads TGTGCCAGCAGTGAAGGCTATGACAGGATTTCGGGCTACACCTTC. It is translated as CASSEGYDRISGYTF.

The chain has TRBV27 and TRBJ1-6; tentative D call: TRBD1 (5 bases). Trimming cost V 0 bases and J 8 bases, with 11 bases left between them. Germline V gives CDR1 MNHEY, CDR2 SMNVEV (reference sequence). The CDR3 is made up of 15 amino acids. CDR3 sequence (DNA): TGTGCCAGCAGTTTATCGTTGGGGCTCTATTCACCCCTCCACTTT. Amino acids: CASSLSLGLYSPLHF.

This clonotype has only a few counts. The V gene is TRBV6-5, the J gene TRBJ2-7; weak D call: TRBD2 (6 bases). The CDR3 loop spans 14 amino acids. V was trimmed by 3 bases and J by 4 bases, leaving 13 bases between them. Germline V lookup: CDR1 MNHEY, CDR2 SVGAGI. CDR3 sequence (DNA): TGTGCCAGCAGTTATAGGGCTAGCGCATACGAGCAGTACTTC. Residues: CASSYRASAYEQYF.

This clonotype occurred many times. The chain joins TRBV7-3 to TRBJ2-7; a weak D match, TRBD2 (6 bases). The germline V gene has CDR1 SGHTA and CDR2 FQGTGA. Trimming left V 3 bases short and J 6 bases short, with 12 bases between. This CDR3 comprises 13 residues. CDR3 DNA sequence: TGTGCCAGCAGCTTCGGCGGGGTATCCGAGCAGTACTTC. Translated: CASSFGGVSEQYF.

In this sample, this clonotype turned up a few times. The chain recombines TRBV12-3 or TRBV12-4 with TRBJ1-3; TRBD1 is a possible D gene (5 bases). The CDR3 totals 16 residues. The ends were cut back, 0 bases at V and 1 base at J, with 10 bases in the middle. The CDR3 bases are TGTGCCAGCAGTTTAGCGGGGAAGGGGTCTGGAAACACCATATATTTT. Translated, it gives CASSLAGKGSGNTIYF.

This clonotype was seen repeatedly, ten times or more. CDR3 DNA: TGTGCCAGCAGTTCTTTTGGGTTTCGCTACGAGCAGTACTTC. Its translation is CASSSFGFRYEQYF. The genes are TRBV12-3 or TRBV12-4 and TRBJ2-7; D unresolved. The CDR3 runs 14 residues. Between the trimmed V and J ends, which lost 4 bases and 3 bases, there was a span of 13 bases.

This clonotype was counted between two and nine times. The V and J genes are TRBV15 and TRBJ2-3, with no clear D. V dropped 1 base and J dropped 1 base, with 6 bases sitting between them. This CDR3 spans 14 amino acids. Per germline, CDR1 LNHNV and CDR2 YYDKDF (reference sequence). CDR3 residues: CATSRVTRTDTQYF. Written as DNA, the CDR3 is TGTGCCACCAGCAGAGTAACGCGCACAGATACGCAGTATTTT.

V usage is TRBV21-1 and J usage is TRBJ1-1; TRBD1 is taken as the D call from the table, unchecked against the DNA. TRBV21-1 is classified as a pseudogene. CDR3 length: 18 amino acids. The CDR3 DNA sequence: TGTGCCAGCAGCAAAGAGGGGGACAGGGCCTTGGGGAACACTGAAGCTTTCTTT. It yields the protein CASSKEGDRALGNTEAFF.

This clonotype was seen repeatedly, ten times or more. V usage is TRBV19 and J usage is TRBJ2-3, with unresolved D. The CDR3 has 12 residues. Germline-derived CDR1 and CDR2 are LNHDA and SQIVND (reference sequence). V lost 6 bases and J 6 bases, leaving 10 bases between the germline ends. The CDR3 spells CASSRMGDTQYF. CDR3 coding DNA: TGTGCCAGTAGCCGGATGGGGGATACGCAGTATTTT.

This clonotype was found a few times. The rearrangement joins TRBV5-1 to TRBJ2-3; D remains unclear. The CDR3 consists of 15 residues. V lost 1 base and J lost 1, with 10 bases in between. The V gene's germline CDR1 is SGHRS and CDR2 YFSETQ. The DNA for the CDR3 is TGCGCCAGCAGCTTGTTGACGGTCCGCACAGATACGCAGTATTTT. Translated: CASSLLTVRTDTQYF.

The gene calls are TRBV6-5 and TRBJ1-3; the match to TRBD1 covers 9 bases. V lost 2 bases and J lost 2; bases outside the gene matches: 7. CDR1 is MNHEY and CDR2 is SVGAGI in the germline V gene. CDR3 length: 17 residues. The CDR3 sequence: CASSYRDRVTAGNTIYF. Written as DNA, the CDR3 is TGTGCCAGCAGTTACAGGGACAGGGTAACCGCTGGAAACACCATATATTTT.

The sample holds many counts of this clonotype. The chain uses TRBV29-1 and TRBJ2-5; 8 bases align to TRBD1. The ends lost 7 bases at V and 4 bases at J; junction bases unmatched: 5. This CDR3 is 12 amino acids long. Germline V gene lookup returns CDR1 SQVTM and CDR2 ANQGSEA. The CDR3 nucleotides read TGCAGCGGACAGGGGTTGGGAGAGACCCAGTACTTC. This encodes CSGQGLGETQYF.

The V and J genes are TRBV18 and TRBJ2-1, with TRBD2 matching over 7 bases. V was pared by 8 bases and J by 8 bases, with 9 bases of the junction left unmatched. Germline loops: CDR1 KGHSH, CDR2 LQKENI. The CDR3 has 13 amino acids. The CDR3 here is CASGSGGLDEQFF. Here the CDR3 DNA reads TGTGCCAGCGGATCGGGGGGTTTGGATGAGCAGTTCTTC.

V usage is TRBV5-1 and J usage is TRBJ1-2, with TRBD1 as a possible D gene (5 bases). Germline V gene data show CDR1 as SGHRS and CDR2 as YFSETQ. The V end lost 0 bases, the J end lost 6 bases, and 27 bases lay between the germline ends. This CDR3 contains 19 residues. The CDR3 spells CASSLATEGTGFGGDGYTF. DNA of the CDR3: TGCGCCAGCAGCTTGGCCACGGAGGGCACAGGCTTCGGAGGTGATGGCTACACCTTC.

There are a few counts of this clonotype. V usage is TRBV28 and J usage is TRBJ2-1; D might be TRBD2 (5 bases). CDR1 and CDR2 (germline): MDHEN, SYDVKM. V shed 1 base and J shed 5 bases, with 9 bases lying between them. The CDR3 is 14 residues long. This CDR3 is CASSLLSGNNEQFF. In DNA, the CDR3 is TGTGCCAGCAGTTTATTATCGGGGAACAATGAGCAGTTCTTC.

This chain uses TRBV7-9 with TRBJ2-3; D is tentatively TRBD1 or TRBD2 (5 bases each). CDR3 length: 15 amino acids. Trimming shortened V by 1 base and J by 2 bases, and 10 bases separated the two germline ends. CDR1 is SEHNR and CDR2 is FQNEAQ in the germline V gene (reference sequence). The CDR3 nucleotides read TGTGCCAGCAGCTTAGGTCGGGGCCTCACAGATACGCAGTATTTT. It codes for CASSLGRGLTDTQYF.

CDR3 sequence: CASSHRLGGADPLYNEQFF. The DNA of the CDR3 is TGTGCCAGCAGCCATCGCCTAGGGGGGGCAGACCCACTTTACAATGAGCAGTTCTTC. The rearrangement joins TRBV11-1 to TRBJ2-1; tentative D call: TRBD2 (7 bases). Germline CDR1 is SGHAT and CDR2 is FQDESV (reference sequence). The CDR3 runs to 19 residues. Trimming removed 5 bases at V and 4 bases at J, with 27 bases between.

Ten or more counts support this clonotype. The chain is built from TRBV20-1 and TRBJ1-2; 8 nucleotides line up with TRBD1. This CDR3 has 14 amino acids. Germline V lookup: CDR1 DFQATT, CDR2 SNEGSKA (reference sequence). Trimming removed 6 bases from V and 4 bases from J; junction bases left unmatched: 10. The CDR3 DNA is TGCAGTGCACCGGACAGGGTGGAATCCTATGGCTACACCTTC. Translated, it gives CSAPDRVESYGYTF.

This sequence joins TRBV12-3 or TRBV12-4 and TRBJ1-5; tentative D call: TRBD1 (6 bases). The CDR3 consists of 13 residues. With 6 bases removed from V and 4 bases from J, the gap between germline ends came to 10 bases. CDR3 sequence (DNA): TGTGCCAGCAGGGAGCAGGGGAATCAGCCCCAGCATTTT. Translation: CASREQGNQPQHF.